Each of the 20 T cell receptor beta chains below was sequenced from the same sample in a study of T-cell reconstitution after alpha-beta-depleted transplantation in children. The TCRbeta library was prepared with unique molecular identifiers. TCRdb re-analysed the PCR reads in MiXCR, keeping a single row per CDR3 protein. The sample yields about 870,000 distinct CDR3 sequences, roughly 15% seen once. The starting material was PBMCs, mostly from graft donor cells, obtained 360 days after TCRalphabeta/CD19-depleted stem cell transplant. The receptors here all came from a male patient between 10 and 17 years old who had a stem cell transplant for acute lymphoblastic leukemia, so the T cells may come from the graft donor.

This clonotype was detected only a few times. The chain has TRBV7-2 and TRBJ2-3; 8 bases fit TRBD2. The CDR3 is 15 amino acids. The trim removed 1 base at V and 5 bases at J, leaving 5 bases unmatched. CDR1 is SGHTA, CDR2 FQGNSA, per germline. The CDR3 sequence: CASSLGRGGGDTQYF. The CDR3, as DNA: TGTGCCAGCAGCTTAGGACGGGGGGGCGGAGATACGCAGTATTTT.

This clonotype occurred a few times. The chain combines TRBV9 with TRBJ2-4, with a possible D match to TRBD2 (6 bases). The CDR3 spans 15 residues. The germline V gene has CDR1 SGDLS and CDR2 YYNGEE. V lost 0 bases, J lost 7 bases, and 14 bases lay in between. The DNA of the CDR3 is TGTGCCAGCAGCGTAGGGGGGGAGGTTTGGAACATTCAGTACTTC. This gives the protein CASSVGGEVWNIQYF.

There are a few counts of this clonotype. This chain connects TRBV18 to TRBJ2-1; D remains ambiguous. The V end lost 8 bases, the J end lost 7 bases, and 12 bases lay between the germline ends. Germline lookup yields CDR1 KGHSH and CDR2 LQKENI. There are 12 residues in the CDR3. CDR3 loop: CASRTEFNEQFF. CDR3 sequence (DNA): TGTGCCAGCCGCACCGAATTTAATGAGCAGTTCTTC.

This clonotype was detected only a few times. The CDR3 loop reads CASSFGQPSGGYTF. Here the CDR3 DNA reads TGTGCCAGCAGCTTTGGACAGCCGTCGGGCGGCTACACCTTC. V gene TRBV7-3 combines with J gene TRBJ1-2; a weak D match, TRBD1 (6 bases). Germline values: CDR1 SGHTA, CDR2 FQGTGA. V was clipped by 3 bases and J by 8 bases, with 16 bases between them. The CDR3 spans 14 residues.

The J gene is TRBJ2-1, the V gene TRBV5-5; D ambiguous. From germline, CDR1 is SGHKS and CDR2 YYEKEE (reference sequence). The V and J ends lost 1 base and 3 bases respectively, with 11 bases between them. This CDR3 contains 15 residues. The CDR3 DNA reads TGTGCCAGCAGCTTGCAGTCGGGTGACTACAATGAGCAGTTCTTC. Amino acids: CASSLQSGDYNEQFF.

This clonotype was observed a handful of times. The genes are TRBV4-1 and TRBJ2-1; 10 bases line up with TRBD1. Germline values: CDR1 MGHRA, CDR2 YSYEKL. The V and J ends lost 1 base and 5 bases, in that order; junction bases with no gene match: 11. This CDR3 is built from 18 residues. Written as DNA, the CDR3 is TGCGCCAGCAGCCAAGTTCTGATGGGACAGGGGAAGGACAATGAGCAGTTCTTC. It is translated as CASSQVLMGQGKDNEQFF.

This clonotype showed up many times. V gene TRBV10-2 combines with J gene TRBJ2-5; 11 nucleotides align to TRBD2. V shed 8 bases, J shed 4 bases, and the junction held 27 bases outside the gene matches. Germline V gene data show CDR1 as WSHSY and CDR2 as SAAADI. The CDR3 consists of 21 residues. The CDR3: CASEGARNVRLSGRARETQYF. CDR3 DNA: TGCGCCAGCGAAGGGGCGCGAAACGTCCGACTTAGCGGGAGGGCCAGAGAGACCCAGTACTTC.

V gene TRBV5-1 combines with J gene TRBJ1-1; D is unresolved. The germline V gene encodes CDR1 SGHRS and CDR2 YFSETQ. The CDR3 spans 15 residues. The V end was cut by 0 bases, the J end by 1 base, with 10 bases between. The CDR3 DNA reads TGCGCCAGCAGCTTGGCCGACGAGGGGAACACTGAAGCTTTCTTT. Translated, it gives CASSLADEGNTEAFF.

This clonotype was recorded at least ten times. V and J are TRBV12-3 or TRBV12-4 and TRBJ2-2, with D possibly matching TRBD1 (6 bases). The CDR3 loop spans 14 amino acids. V lost 6 bases to trimming and J lost 5 bases, with 13 bases between them. CDR3 region: CASSWGTGTGELFF. Here the CDR3 DNA reads TGTGCCAGCAGCTGGGGAACAGGGACCGGGGAGCTGTTTTTT.

The chain uses TRBV11-2 and TRBJ2-1; D is uncertain. In germline, CDR1 is SGHAT, CDR2 FQNNGV. CDR3 length: 11 amino acids. V lost 3 bases, J lost 9 bases, and 6 bases lay in between. DNA of the CDR3: TGTGCCAGCAGCTTTCACTCTGAGCAGTTCTTC. Its protein is CASSFHSEQFF.

V usage is TRBV7-9 and J usage is TRBJ2-2; no definite D call. This CDR3 comprises 14 residues. Deletions cut 0 bases from V and 4 bases from J, with 6 bases between. The germline V gene has CDR1 SEHNR and CDR2 FQNEAQ (reference sequence). DNA of the CDR3: TGTGCCAGCAGCTTAGCGGGGATCACCGGGGAGCTGTTTTTT. This encodes CASSLAGITGELFF.

This clonotype was seen repeatedly, ten times or more. The chain is built from TRBV5-1 and TRBJ2-5; TRBD1 might be the D (6 bases). The germline V gene encodes CDR1 SGHRS and CDR2 YFSETQ. V was cut by 4 bases and J by 7 bases, with 14 bases left in between. The CDR3 has 13 amino acids. The CDR3, as DNA: TGCGCCAGCAGCAACAGGGATGGAGTGACCCAGTACTTC. It specifies CASSNRDGVTQYF.

CDR3 loop: CASSELDPSSLAPSTDTQYF. The CDR3 coding sequence is TGTGCCAGCAGTGAATTAGACCCCTCTTCGCTAGCGCCGAGCACAGATACGCAGTATTTT. The J gene is TRBJ2-3, the V gene TRBV25-1; maybe TRBD2 (6 bases). CDR3 length: 20 amino acids. Between the trimmed V and J ends, which lost 1 base and 0 bases, there was a span of 23 bases. Germline CDR1 and CDR2: MGHDK and SYGVNS.

In this sample, this clonotype turned up a few times. This chain joins TRBV4-1 and TRBJ2-7, with 7 bases lining up with TRBD1. The CDR3 is made up of 15 amino acids. Germline trimming cut 5 bases from V and 6 bases from J; bases unmatched to any gene: 13. Germline CDR1 reads MGHRA; CDR2 reads YSYEKL. The CDR3 nucleotides read TGCGCCAGCAGCGTTACGATAAGGGGGCGAGGCGAGCAGTACTTC. Amino acid sequence: CASSVTIRGRGEQYF.

This clonotype was seen a few times. V is TRBV7-2 and J is TRBJ2-3; perhaps TRBD2 as D (5 bases). Germline V gives CDR1 SGHTA, CDR2 FQGNSA. Deletions cut 5 bases from V and 1 base from J, with 13 bases between. The length of the CDR3 is 15 residues. The CDR3 DNA sequence: TGTGCCAGCAGCCTTCTTGGACTGGGCACAGATACGCAGTATTTT. Amino acid sequence: CASSLLGLGTDTQYF.

This chain connects TRBV5-6 to TRBJ2-5; D might be TRBD1 or TRBD2, each matching 5 bases. Trimming removed 2 bases from V and 1 base from J, with 15 bases in between. The length of the CDR3 is 16 residues. Germline V lookup: CDR1 SGHDT, CDR2 YYEEEE. DNA of the CDR3: TGTGCCAGCAGCTTTGGGGGTAGGGCGGCCCAAGAGACCCAGTACTTC. Translation gives CASSFGGRAAQETQYF.

A few counts support this clonotype. The rearrangement uses TRBV20-1 and TRBJ2-1; D gene ambiguous. This CDR3 region has 16 residues. The V gene's germline CDR1 is DFQATT and CDR2 SNEGSKA (reference sequence). V shed 1 base and J shed 0 bases, with 13 bases lying between them. CDR3 residues: CSARAGTVSSYNEQFF. The CDR3 DNA follows: TGCAGTGCTAGAGCGGGCACCGTAAGCTCCTACAATGAGCAGTTCTTC.

The chain is built from TRBV7-9 and TRBJ2-7, with TRBD1 matching over 8 bases. The V segment lost 4 bases and the J segment 3 bases; nucleotides outside the gene matches: 8. Germline values: CDR1 SEHNR, CDR2 FQNEAQ (reference sequence). The CDR3 runs 15 residues. The CDR3 region is CASSSRDRTYYEQYF. CDR3 coding DNA: TGTGCCAGCAGCTCCAGGGACAGGACCTACTACGAGCAGTACTTC.

At least ten counts were recorded for this clonotype. The rearrangement links TRBV3-1 to TRBJ2-3; TRBD2 matches 8 bases. There are 16 residues in the CDR3. V gave up 1 base and J gave up 6 bases; unmatched junction bases: 9. The germline CDR1 and CDR2 sequences are LGHDT and YNNKEL (reference sequence). The CDR3 loop is CASSQAGGPIRDTQYF. The CDR3 coding sequence is TGTGCCAGCAGCCAAGCGGGAGGGCCCATTCGGGATACGCAGTATTTT.

The table lists this clonotype with a few counts. The chain has TRBV12-3 or TRBV12-4 and TRBJ2-7, with TRBD2 matching over 9 bases. The CDR3 spans 12 residues. After removal of 6 bases from V and 6 bases from J, the junction contained 3 bases not matched to a gene. The CDR3 reads CASRGLAAEQYF. CDR3 coding DNA: TGTGCCAGCAGGGGACTAGCCGCCGAGCAGTACTTC.